What follows describes a single T cell receptor (beta chain). This entry comes from a study of cytomegalovirus exposure and HLA in healthy donors. Primers included in the PCR were 60 Vbeta and 13 Jbeta primers. Generated by immunoSEQ multiplex PCR, the TCRdb table keeps only in-frame clones and is missing some. The sample yields over 100,000 clones, around 75% seen once. The germline gives CDR1 MDHEN, CDR2 SYDVKM. The CDR3 has 19 residues. The V and J ends lost 2 bases and 0 bases, in that order; junction bases with no gene match: 13. Sequenced material: PBMCs. The chain couples TRBV28 to TRBJ2-3; 8 bases match TRBD1. The sequence was collected from a man aged 30-40 years in good health and CMV-seronegative. CDR3 sequence reads: CASSLGARGPISSTDTQYF. The CDR3 coding sequence is TGTGCCAGCAGTTTAGGGGCCAGGGGGCCGATTAGTAGCACAGATACGCAGTATTTT.